This entry lists 27 T cell receptor beta chains sequenced from one sample in a study of identical twins. TCRdb reprocessed the 5' RACE reads with MiXCR, giving one entry per CDR3 protein. The sample yields a few hundred thousand distinct CDR3 sequences, nearly 10% seen once. The same sample was also used in a study of yellow fever vaccine responses in identical twins.

The sample taken for sequencing was PBMCs. The receptors were gathered from a woman between 18 and 30 years old in good health.

This clonotype was observed many times. The chain couples TRBV6-5 to TRBJ2-7, with D perhaps TRBD1 (6 bases). The CDR3 sequence is 11 residues long. V was pared by 7 bases and J by 4 bases, with 8 bases between. The germline gives CDR1 MNHEY, CDR2 SVGAGI. The CDR3 protein is CASMRGYEQYF. The CDR3 DNA is TGTGCCAGCATGAGGGGGTACGAGCAGTACTTC.

This clonotype was counted between two and nine times. This sequence joins TRBV19 and TRBJ2-6; D may be TRBD1 (5 bases). The CDR3 extends over 16 amino acids. Germline V gene lookup returns CDR1 LNHDA and CDR2 SQIVND (reference sequence). V was cut by 0 bases and J by 0 bases, with 6 bases left in between. CDR3 residues: CASSIERGSGANVLTF. The CDR3 DNA reads as TGTGCCAGTAGTATAGAAAGGGGCTCTGGGGCCAACGTCCTGACTTTC.

Note on this clonotype: A much larger clonotype is one base distant, so this may be a read error. The V call is TRBV7-2, the J call TRBJ2-2; 8 bases align to TRBD2. This CDR3 contains 14 residues. CDR1 and CDR2 from the germline V gene are SGHTA and FQGNSA. The CDR3 sequence: CASSRGGYTGKLFF. CDR3 coding DNA: TGTGCCAGCAGCCGGGGGGGATACACCGGGAAGCTGTTTTTT.

This clonotype was found a few times. The genes are TRBV6-1 and TRBJ2-2, with TRBD2 identical over 10 bases. The CDR3 runs to 14 residues. In germline, CDR1 is MNHNS, CDR2 SASEGT. V lost 2 bases, J lost 8 bases, and 2 bases stayed unmatched. The CDR3 region is CASSELAGVGELFF. The CDR3 nucleotides read TGTGCCAGCAGTGAACTAGCGGGAGTGGGGGAGCTGTTTTTT.

This clonotype was found a few times. The rearrangement links TRBV5-1 to TRBJ1-4; the D gene is possibly TRBD1 (5 bases). V lost 4 bases to trimming and J lost 1 base, with 8 bases between them. The CDR3 is made up of 14 amino acids. In germline, CDR1 is SGHRS, CDR2 YFSETQ. The CDR3 region has the DNA TGCGCCAGCAGCGCGGGGGAAACTAATGAAAAACTGTTTTTT. Translation gives CASSAGETNEKLFF.

This chain links TRBV7-9 with TRBJ1-1; D might be TRBD1 (5 bases). The CDR3 is 14 residues long. Trimming stripped 5 bases from V and 0 bases from J, with 10 bases between. Germline CDR1 reads SEHNR; CDR2 reads FQNEAQ (reference sequence). The CDR3 nucleotides read TGTGCCAGCAGCCCCGAGACAGTGAACACTGAAGCTTTCTTT. It translates to CASSPETVNTEAFF.

V gene TRBV11-2 combines with J gene TRBJ2-5; the match to TRBD2 covers 8 bases. Per germline, CDR1 SGHAT and CDR2 FQNNGV. Trimming removed 6 bases from V and 0 bases from J; junction bases left unmatched: 21. The length of the CDR3 is 20 residues. CDR3 loop: CASRTSAWGTKRKNQETQYF. In DNA, the CDR3 is TGTGCCAGCAGGACTAGCGCCTGGGGAACCAAGAGGAAAAACCAAGAGACCCAGTACTTC.

This clonotype was detected only a few times. This sequence joins TRBV27 and TRBJ2-2, with D perhaps TRBD1 (6 bases). Germline assignment: CDR1 MNHEY and CDR2 SMNVEV (reference sequence). The CDR3 sequence is 19 residues long. The germline V and J ends were trimmed by 6 bases and 2 bases, with 25 bases remaining between them. CDR3 in DNA: TGTGCCAGCAGCTCTCGGGGCAGGGGCCCTGGGGCAAACACCGGGGAGCTGTTTTTT. It is translated as CASSSRGRGPGANTGELFF.

The table lists this clonotype with many counts. At one end, the junction sequence differs from germline, possibly due to a read error. The gene calls are TRBV29-1 and TRBJ2-7; D might be TRBD2 (6 bases). The CDR3 contains 11 residues. Germline V CDR1 and CDR2: SQVTM, ANQGSEA. In DNA form, the CDR3 reads TGCAGCGTTGGGGGGGTTAAAGGGAGCCTTTTC. It codes for CSVGGVKGSLF.

This clonotype was counted at least ten times. The CDR3, as DNA: TGTGCCAAACTCCCGGGGGCCGTCATTTGGCAGTTCTTC. Translating it yields CAKLPGAVIWQFF. The gene calls are TRBV6-2 or TRBV6-3 and TRBJ2-1; D could derive from TRBD1 or TRBD2 (6 bases each). CDR3 length: 13 amino acids. CDR1 is MNHEY, CDR2 SVGEGT, per germline. Between the trimmed V and J ends, which lost 10 bases and 12 bases, there was a span of 22 bases.

This clonotype has a count of ten or more. This chain links TRBV9 with TRBJ2-7, with 7 bases matching TRBD2. Germline V gene sequence: CDR1 SGDLS, CDR2 YYNGEE. Trimming removed 3 bases from V and 7 bases from J; junction bases left unmatched: 10. The CDR3 has 14 residues. CDR3 nucleotides: TGTGCCAGCAGCGGGGGACTACCCTCGGGGGAGCAGTACTTC. Encoded protein: CASSGGLPSGEQYF.

In this sample, this clonotype turned up a few times. This chain uses TRBV12-3 or TRBV12-4 with TRBJ1-6; D is uncertain. V was shortened by 6 bases and J by 8 bases, with 17 bases between the two germline ends. CDR3 length equals 15 residues. CDR3 sequence (DNA): TGTGCCAGCAGCACCTCACATGTGGATGATTCACCCCTCCACTTT. Translated, it gives CASSTSHVDDSPLHF.

V gene TRBV30 combines with J gene TRBJ2-2, with D unclear. The CDR3 is 13 residues long. The germline V gene encodes CDR1 GTSNPN and CDR2 SVGIG (reference sequence). Trimming took 5 bases from V and 1 from J, leaving 8 bases between them. The CDR3 sequence: CAWDLRNTGELFF. Written as DNA, the CDR3 is TGTGCCTGGGACTTAAGGAACACCGGGGAGCTGTTTTTT.

The CDR3 DNA reads as TGTGCCAGCAGCCAGGAGGTTAGCGGAGCCAAAAACATTCAGTACTTC. As protein: CASSQEVSGAKNIQYF. The rearrangement uses TRBV3-1 and TRBJ2-4; D may be TRBD2 (6 bases). Germline V gene data show CDR1 as LGHDT and CDR2 as YNNKEL (reference sequence). The CDR3 is 16 amino acids. Trimming cost V 3 bases and J 0 bases, with 12 bases left between them.

This clonotype was counted many times. This rearrangement joins TRBV5-1 to TRBJ2-5; tentative D call: TRBD2 (6 bases). V was trimmed by 7 bases and J by 2 bases, leaving 15 bases between them. CDR1 is SGHRS, CDR2 YFSETQ, per germline. This CDR3 has 14 amino acids. CDR3 DNA: TGCGCCAGCCTGGCGGGACCTCCTCAAGAGACCCAGTACTTC. Residues: CASLAGPPQETQYF. Full variable domain (missing parts from reference TRBV5-1 and TRBJ2-5): KAGVTQTPRYLIKTRGQQVTLSCSPISGHRSVSWYQQTPGQGLQFLFEYFSETQRNKGNFPGRFSGRQFSNSRSEMNVSTLELGDSALYLCASLAGPPQETQYFGPGTRLLVL.

This clonotype was seen a handful of times. The chain combines TRBV27 with TRBJ2-2; 9 positions match TRBD2. Germline V gene sequence: CDR1 MNHEY, CDR2 SMNVEV (reference sequence). The ends lost 2 bases at V and 6 bases at J; junction bases unmatched: 7. The CDR3 loop spans 16 amino acids. In DNA, the CDR3 is TGTGCCAGCAGTTTAACTTGGCTAGCGGGGCCCGGGGAGCTGTTTTTT. It encodes CASSLTWLAGPGELFF.

This clonotype has a count of ten or more. The chain has TRBV4-2 and TRBJ2-3; D gene ambiguous. CDR3 length equals 12 residues. Germline CDR1 and CDR2: LGHNA and YNFKEQ. V was cut by 3 bases and J by 4 bases, with 5 bases left in between. The CDR3 nucleotides are TGTGCCAGCAGCCAGTTTCCAGATACGCAGTATTTT. It encodes CASSQFPDTQYF.

This clonotype was picked up many times. The J gene is TRBJ1-5, the V gene TRBV12-3 or TRBV12-4; D is possibly TRBD1 (5 bases). This CDR3 spans 15 amino acids. V lost 6 bases and J 5 bases, leaving 17 bases between the germline ends. CDR3 loop: CASRSGTESYQPQHF. The CDR3 DNA reads as TGTGCCAGCAGGTCTGGGACCGAGTCTTATCAGCCCCAGCATTTT.

This clonotype appeared a few times. The rearrangement joins TRBV15 to TRBJ2-3; 9 bases line up with TRBD1. J gave up 4 bases and V 1 base, and 6 bases lay outside the gene matches. This CDR3 is built from 16 residues. The germline CDR1 and CDR2 sequences are LNHNV and YYDKDF (reference sequence). The CDR3 region is CATSRGPGQGADTQYF. CDR3 nucleotides: TGTGCCACCAGCAGAGGTCCGGGACAGGGTGCAGATACGCAGTATTTT.

This clonotype was detected many times. This rearrangement joins TRBV12-3 or TRBV12-4 to TRBJ1-4; D remains ambiguous. The CDR3 has 12 residues. Trimming shortened V by 6 bases and J by 2 bases, and 4 bases separated the two germline ends. CDR3 in amino acids: CASSPTNEKLFF. The DNA of the CDR3 is TGTGCCAGCAGCCCCACTAATGAAAAACTGTTTTTT.

This clonotype appeared many times. The gene calls are TRBV7-8 and TRBJ2-2; D not resolved. CDR3 length equals 12 residues. Germline-derived CDR1 and CDR2 are SGHVS and FQNEAQ. V lost 5 bases and J lost 5, with 6 bases in between. CDR3 amino acids: CASSRATGELFF. In DNA, the CDR3 is TGTGCCAGCAGCCGTGCTACCGGGGAGCTGTTTTTT.

This clonotype was detected ten times or more. This chain uses TRBV28 with TRBJ2-3; tentative D call: TRBD2 (5 bases). The CDR3 consists of 14 residues. CDR1 and CDR2 from the germline V gene are MDHEN and SYDVKM. Trimming removed 6 bases at V and 0 bases at J, with 10 bases between. The CDR3 is CASSQAVSTDTQYF. The CDR3 DNA follows: TGTGCCAGCAGCCAAGCGGTTAGCACAGATACGCAGTATTTT.

This clonotype was observed at least ten times. The V gene is TRBV20-1, the J gene TRBJ2-1, with 13 bases matching TRBD2. The CDR3 extends over 15 amino acids. Germline assignment: CDR1 DFQATT and CDR2 SNEGSKA (reference sequence). Trimming removed 6 bases from V and 7 bases from J; junction bases left unmatched: 9. The chain's CDR3 is CSAQTSGGAGNEQFF. As DNA, the CDR3 is TGCAGTGCGCAAACTAGCGGGGGGGCAGGGAATGAGCAGTTCTTC.

The gene calls are TRBV6-2 or TRBV6-3 and TRBJ2-1; 8 nucleotides agree with TRBD2. The CDR3 consists of 15 residues. V was pared by 2 bases and J by 4 bases, with 4 bases of the junction left unmatched. Germline CDR1 is MNHEY and CDR2 is SVGEGT. The CDR3 DNA is TGTGCCAGCAGTTACACGGCTAGCGGGTACAATGAGCAGTTCTTC. Translated: CASSYTASGYNEQFF.

This clonotype was counted many times. The rearrangement joins TRBV20-1 to TRBJ2-1; TRBD1 agrees at 7 bases. This CDR3 comprises 14 residues. V shed 5 bases and J 0 bases; nucleotides not matched to a gene: 4. Per the germline V gene, CDR1 is DFQATT and CDR2 is SNEGSKA (reference sequence). CDR3 amino acids: CSAYGQDSYNEQFF. CDR3 DNA sequence: TGCAGTGCTTACGGACAGGACTCCTACAATGAGCAGTTCTTC.

In its sample, this clonotype was seen many times. The chain is built from TRBV7-2 and TRBJ1-1; no clear D. CDR1 is SGHTA and CDR2 is FQGNSA in the germline V gene. The CDR3 spans 14 residues. The V and J ends lost 5 bases and 1 base respectively, with 11 bases between them. CDR3 DNA: TGTGCCAGCAGCCTTCGCACCGAGAACACTGAAGCTTTCTTT. It specifies CASSLRTENTEAFF.

This clonotype was counted many times. The V call is TRBV29-1, the J call TRBJ2-2; D is perhaps TRBD1 (6 bases). Germline V gene data show CDR1 as SQVTM and CDR2 as ANQGSEA. The germline V and J ends were trimmed by 4 bases and 8 bases, with 8 bases remaining between them. The CDR3 is 11 residues long. In DNA form, the CDR3 reads TGCAGCGTTGTCAGGGGAGGGGAGCTGTTTTTT. Its protein product is CSVVRGGELFF.